The T cell receptor beta chain under discussion was sequenced for a study of blood T cells in healthy people across ages. Combining a sample-barcoded 5' primer with a J-beta primer mix, a second PCR ran for 7 to 11 cycles. TCRdb reprocessed the 5' RACE reads via MiXCR and lists one record per CDR3 protein. The sample consists of 650,000 to 1,000,000 distinct CDR3 sequences, less than 60% of them appearing once. This clonotype has more than one count but fewer than ten. The antigen remains unidentified. Each of the donors had 9 to 10 milliliters of peripheral blood drawn into EDTA-treated Vacutainer tubes. Per sample, at least 5.5 micrograms of total RNA were extracted. The germline CDR1 and CDR2 sequences are SGHTA and FQGNSA. This CDR3 has 16 amino acids. The junction had 13 bases not matched to a gene; V was cut back by 4 bases and J by 5 bases. Notes on the study in general: Comparison with aged donors showed that long-lived donors had more naive CD4+ cells and higher diversity.

The chain joins TRBV7-2 to TRBJ2-5; 7 positions agree with TRBD1. This sequence was found in an elderly man in good health. Sequencing was done on a sample of blood. As DNA, the CDR3 is TGTGCCAGCAGCTCTATTCCGGCAGGGGGAAGGGAGACCCAGTACTTC. This translates into CASSSIPAGGRETQYF. The variable domain in full, with the rest retrieved from reference TRBV7-2 and TRBJ2-5, is GAGVSQSPSNKVTEKGKDVELRCDPISGHTALYWYRQSLGQGLEFLIYFQGNSAPDKSGLPSDRFSAERTGGSVSTLTIQRTQQEDSAVYLCASSSIPAGGRETQYFGPGTRLLVL.